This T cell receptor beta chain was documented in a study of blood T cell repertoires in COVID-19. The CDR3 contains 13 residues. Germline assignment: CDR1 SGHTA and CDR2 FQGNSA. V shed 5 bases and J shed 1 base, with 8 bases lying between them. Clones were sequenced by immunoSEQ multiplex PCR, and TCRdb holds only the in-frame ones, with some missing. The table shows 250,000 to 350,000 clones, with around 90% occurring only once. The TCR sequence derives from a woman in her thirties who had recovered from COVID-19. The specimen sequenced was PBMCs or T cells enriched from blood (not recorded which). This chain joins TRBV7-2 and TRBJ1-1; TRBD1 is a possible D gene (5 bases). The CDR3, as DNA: TGTGCCAGCAGCATAGACAGGAACACTGAAGCTTTCTTT. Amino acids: CASSIDRNTEAFF.